What follows is one TCR beta chain and its context. The sample originates from a study of T cell repertoires in cytomegalovirus infection. About the study: Public TCR beta signatures were indicative of both CMV infection and a matching HLA type.

TCRdb re-derived calls from the reads in MiXCR, one entry per CDR3 protein. The sample consists of around 100,000 distinct CDR3 sequences, 23% of them appearing once. The CDR3 is made up of 13 amino acids. Germline V gene data show CDR1 as DFQATT and CDR2 as SNEGSKA (reference sequence). The J segment lost 5 bases and the V segment lost 6 bases, leaving 10 bases of the junction unmatched. The TCR sequence derives from a human donor in good health (CMV status not recorded). Some clones in this sample may be carry-over from other donors' samples. Sequencing used CD8+ T cells from PBMCs. The genes are TRBV20-1 and TRBJ2-7; TRBD1 agrees at 7 bases. CDR3 sequence (DNA): TGCAGTGCCCCGGGGACAGACCCCCACGAGCAGTACTTC. This sequence encodes CSAPGTDPHEQYF.